The 13 T cell receptor beta chains below all came from one sample that was sequenced in a study of blood T cell repertoires in COVID-19. Only in-frame clones appear in the TCRdb table, and some are missing; sequencing was by immunoSEQ multiplex PCR. Here the sample spans a few hundred thousand clones, roughly nine tenths being singletons. What was sequenced was PBMCs or T cells enriched from blood (not recorded which). The receptors stem from a woman in her thirties who had recovered from COVID-19.

The V gene is TRBV19, the J gene TRBJ1-5, with D perhaps TRBD1 (6 bases). The CDR3 has 14 residues. Trimming left V 4 bases short and J 0 bases short, with 7 bases between. Germline-derived CDR1 and CDR2 are LNHDA and SQIVND (reference sequence). CDR3 sequence reads: CASSSRGSNQPQHF. The CDR3 DNA follows: TGTGCCAGTAGTAGCAGGGGTAGCAATCAGCCCCAGCATTTT.

V is TRBV7-8 and J is TRBJ1-3; 9 nucleotides line up with TRBD1. CDR3 length equals 17 residues. The junction had 3 bases not matched to a gene; V was cut back by 0 bases and J by 0 bases. Germline V CDR1 and CDR2: SGHVS, FQNEAQ. The CDR3 spells CASSLAPQGASGNTIYF. CDR3 sequence (DNA): TGTGCCAGCAGCTTAGCACCACAGGGGGCCTCTGGAAACACCATATATTTT. The full variable domain, its missing parts supplied by reference TRBV7-8 and TRBJ1-3, is GAGVSQSPRYKVAKRGQDVALRCDPISGHVSLFWYQQALGQGPEFLTYFQNEAQLDKSGLPSDRFFAERPEGSVSTLKIQRTQQEDSAVYLCASSLAPQGASGNTIYFGEGSWLTVV.

The V call is TRBV10-3, the J call TRBJ2-7; 10 bases align to TRBD2. The V gene's germline CDR1 is ENHRY and CDR2 SYGVKD. V shed 3 bases and J 6 bases; nucleotides not matched to a gene: 8. The CDR3 is made up of 15 amino acids. DNA of the CDR3: TGTGCCATCAGTGAATCAACTAGCGGGAAATCCGAGCAGTACTTC. Its protein product is CAISESTSGKSEQYF.

This chain connects TRBV6-1 to TRBJ1-2, with D possibly TRBD1 on 5 matching bases. Germline CDR1 MNHNS, CDR2 SASEGT. CDR3 length: 14 amino acids. The ends were cut back, 3 bases at V and 4 bases at J, with 12 bases in the middle. CDR3 residues: CASSDGWGPYGYTF. The CDR3 DNA reads as TGTGCCAGCAGTGATGGGTGGGGCCCCTATGGCTACACCTTC.

The chain recombines TRBV4-1 with TRBJ1-1; the match to TRBD1 covers 8 bases. V trimming: 3 bases; J trimming: 8 bases; junction bases outside the gene matches: 11. This CDR3 region has 15 residues. Germline V lookup: CDR1 MGHRA, CDR2 YSYEKL. Here the CDR3 reads CASSHATGGVGEAFF. Here the CDR3 DNA reads TGCGCCAGCAGCCATGCCACAGGGGGGGTAGGCGAAGCTTTCTTT.

The chain employs TRBV5-1 and TRBJ2-2; D remains unclear. Trimming shortened V by 1 base and J by 0 bases, and 7 bases separated the two germline ends. Germline assignment: CDR1 SGHRS and CDR2 YFSETQ. The CDR3 contains 15 residues. CDR3 in DNA: TGCGCCAGCAGCTTGAGCTTGGCGAACACCGGGGAGCTGTTTTTT. It encodes CASSLSLANTGELFF.

This chain uses TRBV10-3 with TRBJ1-2, with TRBD1 identical over 10 bases. The V segment lost 7 bases and the J segment 1 base; nucleotides outside the gene matches: 6. This CDR3 spans 15 amino acids. Germline CDR1 and CDR2: ENHRY and SYGVKD. CDR3: CAITEGTGDNYGYTF. The CDR3 region has the DNA TGTGCCATCACCGAAGGGACAGGGGATAACTATGGCTACACCTTC.

The chain uses TRBV21-1 and TRBJ1-5; the table's D gene call, TRBD1, was not cross checked with the DNA. TRBV21-1 is recorded as a pseudogene. The CDR3 is 16 residues long. The CDR3 protein is CASSLTDIGGNQPQHF. The CDR3 DNA reads as TGTGCCAGCAGCTTAACGGATATAGGGGGCAATCAGCCCCAGCATTTT.

The V and J genes are TRBV10-3 and TRBJ1-1, with D hard to call. Trimming took 7 bases from V and 1 from J, leaving 10 bases between them. Germline CDR1 reads ENHRY; CDR2 reads SYGVKD. The CDR3 has 13 residues. The CDR3 bases are TGTGCCATCATGGAGGCGGGGAACACTGAAGCTTTCTTT. Its protein product is CAIMEAGNTEAFF.

This clone was seen only once. The chain carries TRBV18 and TRBJ2-1; 8 bases match TRBD2. V shed 3 bases, J shed 7 bases, and the junction held 5 bases outside the gene matches. The CDR3 totals 14 residues. The germline V gene encodes CDR1 KGHSH and CDR2 LQKENI. CDR3 sequence: CASSPPGRENEQFF. The CDR3 DNA reads TGTGCCAGCTCACCCCCCGGGAGGGAGAATGAGCAGTTCTTC.

This clone was counted once. J is TRBJ1-5 and V is TRBV27; weak D call: TRBD1 (5 bases). The CDR3 runs 13 residues. Germline assignment: CDR1 MNHEY and CDR2 SMNVEV (reference sequence). The V end was cut by 2 bases, the J end by 5 bases, with 7 bases between. The CDR3 reads CASSLEGDQPQHF. The CDR3 DNA sequence: TGTGCCAGCAGTTTAGAAGGGGATCAGCCCCAGCATTTT.

In this sample, this clone turned up a few times. The chain employs TRBV27 and TRBJ2-7; tentative D call: TRBD2 (6 bases). V lost 5 bases and J lost 5, with 16 bases in between. Germline values: CDR1 MNHEY, CDR2 SMNVEV (reference sequence). The length of the CDR3 is 14 residues. The DNA of the CDR3 is TGTGCCAGCAGTCCCCGGGAGTACCGCCACGAGCAGTACTTC. Translation gives CASSPREYRHEQYF.

CDR3 DNA: TGCGCCAGCAGCCGGGGACAGGGCAATATTGGTGGTGAAAAACTGTTTTTT. Its protein is CASSRGQGNIGGEKLFF. The rearrangement links TRBV4-1 to TRBJ1-4, with TRBD1 matching 9 bases. The CDR3 covers 17 residues. In germline, CDR1 is MGHRA, CDR2 YSYEKL. The junction had 13 bases not matched to a gene; V was cut back by 4 bases and J by 7 bases.